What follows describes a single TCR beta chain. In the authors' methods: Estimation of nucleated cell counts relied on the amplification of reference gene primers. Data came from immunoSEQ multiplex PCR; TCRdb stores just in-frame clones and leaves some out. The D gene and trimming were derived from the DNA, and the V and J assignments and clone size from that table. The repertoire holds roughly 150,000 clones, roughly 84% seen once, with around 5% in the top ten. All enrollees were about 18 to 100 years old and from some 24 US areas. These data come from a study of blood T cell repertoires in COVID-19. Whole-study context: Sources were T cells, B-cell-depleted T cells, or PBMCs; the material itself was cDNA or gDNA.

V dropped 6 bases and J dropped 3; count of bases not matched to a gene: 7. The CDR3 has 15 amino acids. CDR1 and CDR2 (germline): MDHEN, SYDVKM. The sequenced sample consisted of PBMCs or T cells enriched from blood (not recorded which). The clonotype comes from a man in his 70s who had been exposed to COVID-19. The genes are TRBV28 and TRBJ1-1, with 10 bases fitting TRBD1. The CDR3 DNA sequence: TGTGCCAGCAGGGGGGGACAGGGGATGTACACTGAAGCTTTCTTT. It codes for CASRGGQGMYTEAFF.